This is a list of T cell receptor beta chains from one sample in a study of human T cells and chemical hapten exposure. Each CDR3 protein is one row after TCRdb ran MiXCR on the RACE reads. The sample consists of roughly 200,000 distinct CDR3 sequences, around 20% of them appearing once. The material sequenced was whole blood, taken in connection with sensitization to the hapten diphenylcyclopropenone (DPC). These receptors were taken from a woman between 50 and 59 years old with alopecia areata. Some clones in this sample may be carry-over from other donors' samples. Both conserved end residues are part of each CDR3. Each record gives: D gene, V gene, J gene, clone size, CDR3 protein, CDR3 DNA. D genes are given only for firm matches. The size of a clone is reported for some rows only, either as once, few or many, or as a class for expanded clones.

D gene: NA; V gene: TRBV11-2; J gene: TRBJ2-2; clone size: few; CDR3 protein: CASSLFVTGELFF; CDR3 DNA: TGTGCCAGCAGCTTATTTGTCACCGGGGAGCTGTTTTTT
D gene: NA; V gene: TRBV27; J gene: TRBJ1-2; clone size: NA; CDR3 protein: CASSVGRGPNYGYTF; CDR3 DNA: TGTGCCAGCAGTGTTGGTAGGGGCCCTAACTATGGCTACACCTTC
D gene: NA; V gene: TRBV5-6; J gene: TRBJ2-3; clone size: few; CDR3 protein: CASSLKAGRRDTQYF; CDR3 DNA: TGTGCCAGCAGCTTGAAAGCGGGCAGGCGGGATACGCAGTATTTT
D gene: NA; V gene: TRBV7-2; J gene: TRBJ2-3; clone size: NA; CDR3 protein: CASSLAKGATDTQYF; CDR3 DNA: TGTGCCAGCAGCTTAGCGAAGGGAGCCACAGATACGCAGTATTTT
D gene: TRBD1; V gene: TRBV11-2; J gene: TRBJ1-1; clone size: NA; CDR3 protein: CASRRWDSLNTEAFF; CDR3 DNA: TGTGCCAGCAGACGATGGGACAGTTTGAACACTGAAGCTTTCTTT
D gene: NA; V gene: TRBV6-1; J gene: TRBJ2-1; clone size: few; CDR3 protein: CASSQTMFSYNEQFF; CDR3 DNA: TGTGCCAGCAGCCAGACTATGTTCTCCTACAATGAGCAGTTCTTC
D gene: TRBD2; V gene: TRBV29-1; J gene: TRBJ2-7; clone size: NA; CDR3 protein: CSATSGVYEQYF; CDR3 DNA: TGCAGCGCGACTAGCGGTGTCTACGAGCAGTACTTC
D gene: NA; V gene: TRBV19; J gene: TRBJ2-2; clone size: NA; CDR3 protein: CASSMGWQNTGELFF; CDR3 DNA: TGTGCCAGTAGTATGGGGTGGCAGAACACCGGGGAGCTGTTTTTT
D gene: NA; V gene: TRBV25-1; J gene: TRBJ1-1; clone size: few; CDR3 protein: CASTLGTEAFF; CDR3 DNA: TGTGCCAGCACCCTGGGCACTGAAGCTTTCTTT
D gene: TRBD2; V gene: TRBV10-3; J gene: TRBJ2-1; clone size: few; CDR3 protein: CAISDTSGSSVEQFF; CDR3 DNA: TGTGCCATCAGTGACACTAGCGGGAGTTCGGTTGAGCAGTTCTTC
D gene: NA; V gene: TRBV11-2; J gene: TRBJ2-1; clone size: few; CDR3 protein: CASSYGAGEQFF; CDR3 DNA: TGTGCCAGCAGTTACGGGGCAGGTGAGCAGTTCTTC
D gene: NA; V gene: TRBV10-3; J gene: TRBJ1-1; clone size: NA; CDR3 protein: CAIRETANTEAFF; CDR3 DNA: TGTGCCATCAGAGAAACAGCGAACACTGAAGCTTTCTTT
D gene: TRBD2; V gene: TRBV5-1; J gene: TRBJ2-4; clone size: NA; CDR3 protein: CASSPRNSGRLAKNIQYF; CDR3 DNA: TGCGCCAGCAGCCCCCGGAATAGCGGGAGGCTAGCCAAAAACATTCAGTACTTC
D gene: NA; V gene: TRBV5-1; J gene: TRBJ1-5; clone size: NA; CDR3 protein: CASSFGQDQPQHF; CDR3 DNA: TGCGCCAGCAGCTTCGGCCAGGATCAGCCCCAGCATTTT
D gene: NA; V gene: TRBV7-9; J gene: TRBJ1-1; clone size: once; CDR3 protein: CASSLGAGRGGLEAFF; CDR3 DNA: TGTGCCAGCAGCTTAGGAGCAGGCAGGGGAGGGCTTGAAGCTTTCTTT
D gene: TRBD2; V gene: TRBV28; J gene: TRBJ2-1; clone size: many; CDR3 protein: CASSPGLAGDNEQFF; CDR3 DNA: TGTGCCAGCAGTCCAGGACTAGCGGGAGACAATGAGCAGTTCTTC
D gene: TRBD1; V gene: TRBV9; J gene: TRBJ2-7; clone size: few; CDR3 protein: CASSVRGRGEQYF; CDR3 DNA: TGTGCCAGCAGCGTCAGGGGGCGGGGTGAGCAGTACTTC
D gene: NA; V gene: TRBV5-1; J gene: TRBJ1-4; clone size: few; CDR3 protein: CASRPLFGDDPEKLFF; CDR3 DNA: TGCGCCAGCAGGCCCCTATTTGGGGATGACCCTGAAAAACTGTTTTTT
D gene: NA; V gene: TRBV27; J gene: TRBJ2-5; clone size: NA; CDR3 protein: CASSLAGTSKETQYF; CDR3 DNA: TGTGCCAGCAGTTTAGCTGGGACATCTAAAGAGACCCAGTACTTC
D gene: NA; V gene: TRBV11-2; J gene: TRBJ2-3; clone size: NA; CDR3 protein: CASSLGDYTQYF; CDR3 DNA: TGTGCCAGCAGCTTAGGGGATTATACGCAGTATTTT
D gene: NA; V gene: TRBV27; J gene: TRBJ1-2; clone size: NA; CDR3 protein: CASSLSGANYGYTF; CDR3 DNA: TGTGCCAGCAGTTTATCGGGAGCTAACTATGGCTACACCTTC
D gene: NA; V gene: TRBV20-1; J gene: TRBJ1-1; clone size: many; CDR3 protein: CSAIEPEAFF; CDR3 DNA: TGCAGTGCTATCGAGCCTGAGGCTTTCTTT
D gene: NA; V gene: TRBV19; J gene: TRBJ2-1; clone size: few; CDR3 protein: CASSGTTLRTFQIHNEQFF; CDR3 DNA: TGTGCCAGTAGTGGAACAACGCTGCGGACCTTCCAAATCCACAATGAGCAGTTCTTC
D gene: NA; V gene: TRBV7-2; J gene: TRBJ2-2; clone size: NA; CDR3 protein: CAGAIGLYTGELFF; CDR3 DNA: TGTGCCGGTGCGATAGGACTTTACACCGGGGAGCTGTTTTTT
D gene: NA; V gene: TRBV29-1; J gene: TRBJ1-3; clone size: NA; CDR3 protein: CSVDIGSGNTIYF; CDR3 DNA: TGCAGCGTTGATATTGGGTCGGGAAACACCATATATTTT
D gene: TRBD2; V gene: TRBV12-3/TRBV12-4; J gene: TRBJ2-2; clone size: NA; CDR3 protein: CASSVSGRYTGELFF; CDR3 DNA: TGTGCCAGCAGTGTTAGCGGGAGGTATACCGGGGAGCTGTTTTTT